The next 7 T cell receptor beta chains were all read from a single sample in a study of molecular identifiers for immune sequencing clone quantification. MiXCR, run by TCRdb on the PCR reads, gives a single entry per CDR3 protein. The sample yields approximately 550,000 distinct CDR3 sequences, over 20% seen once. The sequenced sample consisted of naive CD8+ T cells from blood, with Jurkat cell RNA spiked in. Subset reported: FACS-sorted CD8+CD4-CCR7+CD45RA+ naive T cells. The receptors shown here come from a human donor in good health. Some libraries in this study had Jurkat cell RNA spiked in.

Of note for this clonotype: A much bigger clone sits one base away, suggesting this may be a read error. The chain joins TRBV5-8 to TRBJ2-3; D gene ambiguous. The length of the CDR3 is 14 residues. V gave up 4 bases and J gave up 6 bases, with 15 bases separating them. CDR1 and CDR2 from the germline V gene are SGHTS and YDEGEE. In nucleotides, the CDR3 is TGTGCCAGCAGCAGGGTGGCGAGAGATGATACGCAGTATTTT. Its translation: CASSRVARDDTQYF. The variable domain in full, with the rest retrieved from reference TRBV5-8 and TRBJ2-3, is EAGVTQSPTHLIKTRGQQATLRCSPISGHTSVYWYQQALGLGLQFLLWYDEGEERNRGNFPPRFSGRQFPNYSSELNVNALELEDSALYLCASSRVARDDTQYFGPGTRLTVL.

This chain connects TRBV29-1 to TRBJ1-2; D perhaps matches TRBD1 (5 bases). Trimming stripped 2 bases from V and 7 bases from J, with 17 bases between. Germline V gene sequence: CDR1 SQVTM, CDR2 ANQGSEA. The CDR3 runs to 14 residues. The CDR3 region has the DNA TGCAGCGTTGAACCGTCTGGGGGGAGGCGTGGCTACACCTTC. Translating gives CSVEPSGGRRGYTF.

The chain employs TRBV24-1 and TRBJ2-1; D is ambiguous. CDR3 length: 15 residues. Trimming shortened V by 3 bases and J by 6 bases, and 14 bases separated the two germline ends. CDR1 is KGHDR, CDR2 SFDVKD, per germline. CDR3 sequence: CATSDNPGLGNEQFF. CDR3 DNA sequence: TGTGCCACCAGTGATAACCCTGGGCTGGGCAATGAGCAGTTCTTC.

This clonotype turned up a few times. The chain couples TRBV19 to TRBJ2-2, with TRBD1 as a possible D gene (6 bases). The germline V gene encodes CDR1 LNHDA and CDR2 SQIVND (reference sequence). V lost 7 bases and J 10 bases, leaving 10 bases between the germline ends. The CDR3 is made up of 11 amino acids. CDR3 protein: CASTQGPELFF. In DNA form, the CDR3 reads TGTGCCAGTACCCAGGGGCCGGAGCTGTTTTTT. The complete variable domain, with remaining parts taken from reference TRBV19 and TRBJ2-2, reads DGGITQSPKYLFRKEGQNVTLSCEQNLNHDAMYWYRQDPGQGLRLIYYSQIVNDFQKGDIAEGYSVSREKKESFPLTVTSAQKNPTAFYLCASTQGPELFFGEGSRLTVL.

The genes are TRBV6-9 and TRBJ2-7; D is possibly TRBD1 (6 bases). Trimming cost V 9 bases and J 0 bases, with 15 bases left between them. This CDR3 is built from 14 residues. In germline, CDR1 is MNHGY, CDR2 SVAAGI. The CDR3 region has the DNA TGTGCCAGGAGGCCCATAGGGGGCTCCTACGAGCAGTACTTC. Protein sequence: CARRPIGGSYEQYF.

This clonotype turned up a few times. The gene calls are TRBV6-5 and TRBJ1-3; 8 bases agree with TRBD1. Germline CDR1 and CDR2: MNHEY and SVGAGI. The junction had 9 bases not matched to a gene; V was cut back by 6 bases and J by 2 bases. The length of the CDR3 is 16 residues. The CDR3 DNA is TGTGCCAGCAGCCAGACACAGGGGGTAGCTGGAAACACCATATATTTT. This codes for CASSQTQGVAGNTIYF.

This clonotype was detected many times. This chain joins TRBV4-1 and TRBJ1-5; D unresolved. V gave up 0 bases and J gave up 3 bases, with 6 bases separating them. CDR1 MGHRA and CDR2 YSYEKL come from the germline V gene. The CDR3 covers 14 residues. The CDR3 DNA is TGCGCCAGCAGCCAAGATTTCGCCAATCAGCCCCAGCATTTT. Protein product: CASSQDFANQPQHF.